This TCR beta chain comes out of a study of T cells in Graves' hyperthyroidism and ophthalmopathy. V gave up 6 bases and J gave up 7 bases; unmatched junction bases: 9. The CDR3 spans 15 residues. It was RNA transcripts that yielded the amplified TCR beta CDR3 regions. The HTBI primer set served for first-round RT-PCR of the TCR CDR3. MiXCR was run by TCRdb on the multiplex PCR reads, yielding one entry per CDR3 protein. The sample includes some 600,000 distinct CDR3 sequences, 14% of them seen just once. The source of this sequence is a woman aged 25 to 39 with Graves' hyperthyroidism that later progressed to Graves' ophthalmopathy. Sequencing used blood. The rearrangement joins TRBV12-3 or TRBV12-4 to TRBJ2-3; 11 bases line up with TRBD2. CDR3: CASSSLAGEAYTQYF. The CDR3 nucleotides are TGTGCCAGCAGCTCACTAGCGGGAGAGGCGTATACGCAGTATTTT.